Following are 31 T cell receptor beta chains from one sample sequenced in a study of CD8+ T cells in alopecia areata. The sample's treatment: oral pan-JAK inhibitor, 5-10 mg twice daily. cDNA reverse transcribed from extracted RNA served as the sequencing template. Method: immunoSEQ multiplex PCR; TCRdb's copy keeps in-frame clones and lacks some. The sample lists about 170,000 clones, 58% occurring once. The starting material was CD4+ T cells sorted from blood, obtained at approximately week 61, from a patient treated with tofacitinib. The receptors shown here come from a human donor with alopecia areata.

The chain recombines TRBV7-9 with TRBJ1-2; D possibly corresponds to TRBD1 (5 bases). The CDR3 extends over 16 amino acids. Germline CDR1 and CDR2: SEHNR and FQNEAQ (reference sequence). V was clipped by 2 bases and J by 2 bases, with 15 bases between them. CDR3 sequence reads: CASSLKGGGANYGYTF. CDR3 in DNA: TGTGCCAGCAGCTTAAAGGGCGGAGGGGCCAACTATGGCTACACCTTC. Full variable domain (outside the CDR3, taken from reference TRBV7-9 and TRBJ1-2): DTGVSQNPRHKITKRGQNVTFRCDPISEHNRLYWYRQTLGQGPEFLTYFQNEAQLEKSRLLSDRFSAERPKGSFSTLEIQRTEQGDSAMYLCASSLKGGGANYGYTFGSGTRLTVV.

This clone was seen only a few times. The gene calls are TRBV29-1 and TRBJ1-1, with TRBD1 identical over 8 bases. The V segment lost 7 bases and the J segment 11 bases; nucleotides outside the gene matches: 6. CDR3 length: 10 residues. Germline CDR1 and CDR2: SQVTM and ANQGSEA. This CDR3 reads CSGRDRQAFF. The CDR3 region has the DNA TGCAGCGGAAGGGACAGGCAGGCTTTCTTT.

This clone has only a few counts. J is TRBJ2-5 and V is TRBV29-1; no firm D call. CDR1 and CDR2 from the germline V gene are SQVTM and ANQGSEA. This CDR3 region has 13 residues. Between the trimmed V and J ends, which lost 4 bases and 0 bases, there was a span of 9 bases. CDR3 protein: CSVGGVYQETQYF. The CDR3 bases are TGCAGCGTTGGAGGCGTGTACCAAGAGACCCAGTACTTC.

This clone appeared a single time. This sequence joins TRBV10-3 and TRBJ2-7; TRBD1 aligns across 8 bases. There are 13 residues in the CDR3. Germline V CDR1 and CDR2: ENHRY, SYGVKD. Losses at the gene ends were 7 bases for V and 5 bases for J; bases not matched to a gene: 7. DNA of the CDR3: TGTGCCATCAAGGGCCAGGGGGCCCACGAGCAGTACTTC. As protein: CAIKGQGAHEQYF.

This clone was observed many times. The chain combines TRBV4-2 with TRBJ1-1; D remains unclear. CDR3 length equals 14 residues. CDR1 is LGHNA and CDR2 is YNFKEQ in the germline V gene. Trimming stripped 3 bases from V and 1 base from J, with 9 bases between. CDR3 loop: CASSQELSNTEAFF. The CDR3 coding sequence is TGTGCCAGCAGCCAGGAACTCTCGAACACTGAAGCTTTCTTT.

The genes are TRBV7-2 and TRBJ2-7; TRBD1 aligns across 7 bases. Germline CDR1 and CDR2: SGHTA and FQGNSA. V lost 4 bases to trimming and J lost 6 bases; unmatched junction nucleotides: 9. The CDR3 contains 14 residues. In DNA form, the CDR3 reads TGTGCCAGCAGCTCTTTAGGGGGCCTCGGCGAGCAGTACTTC. Amino acid sequence: CASSSLGGLGEQYF.

The J gene is TRBJ2-2, the V gene TRBV14; D is unresolved. Trimming left V 1 base short and J 1 base short, with 7 bases between. Per the germline V gene, CDR1 is SGHDN and CDR2 is FVKESK. This CDR3 is built from 15 residues. The CDR3 here is CASSQVKVNTGELFF. DNA for the CDR3: TGTGCCAGCAGCCAAGTAAAGGTGAACACCGGGGAGCTGTTTTTT.

This clone was detected once. J is TRBJ1-1 and V is TRBV29-1; no clear D gene. In germline, CDR1 is SQVTM, CDR2 ANQGSEA. Deletions cut 7 bases from V and 1 base from J, with 10 bases between. The CDR3 is 12 amino acids. The CDR3 sequence is CSAERRNTEAFF. The CDR3 bases are TGCAGCGCGGAGAGGAGGAACACTGAAGCTTTCTTT.

V is TRBV11-2 and J is TRBJ1-1; D gene ambiguous. The germline CDR1 and CDR2 sequences are SGHAT and FQNNGV. This CDR3 comprises 14 residues. V lost 2 bases to trimming and J lost 1 base, with 8 bases between them. The chain's CDR3 is CASSLSQTNTEAFF. The CDR3 DNA follows: TGTGCCAGCAGCTTAAGCCAGACGAACACTGAAGCTTTCTTT.

The chain recombines TRBV7-3 with TRBJ1-6; D gene uncertain. CDR1 and CDR2 (germline): SGHTA, FQGTGA. The CDR3 totals 13 residues. The V end was cut by 6 bases, the J end by 10 bases, with 13 bases between. CDR3 protein: CASSLTSLSPLHF. In nucleotides, the CDR3 is TGTGCCAGCAGTTTGACCAGTCTGTCACCCCTCCACTTT.

This clone occurred a few times. The rearrangement joins TRBV13 to TRBJ2-7; possibly TRBD2 for D (5 bases). The CDR3 length is 14 residues. CDR1 is PRHDT and CDR2 is FYEKMQ in the germline V gene (reference sequence). V lost 5 bases, J lost 5 bases, and 16 bases lay in between. The CDR3 here is CASSPRGPTHEQYF. The CDR3, as DNA: TGTGCCAGCAGCCCAAGAGGGCCAACGCACGAGCAGTACTTC.

This clone occurred once. This same CDR3 is encoded by further DNA sequences in the sample. DNA for the CDR3: TGCGCCAGCAGCTTTGGCGAAGAGACCCAGTACTTC. It is translated as CASSFGEETQYF. The chain has TRBV5-1 and TRBJ2-5; no firm D call. Trimming removed 2 bases from V and 3 bases from J, with 5 bases in between. The CDR3 has 12 residues. Germline loops: CDR1 SGHRS, CDR2 YFSETQ.

V gene TRBV27 combines with J gene TRBJ1-6; D is possibly TRBD1 (5 bases). The CDR3 loop spans 15 amino acids. Trimming removed 5 bases at V and 12 bases at J, with 20 bases between. CDR1 is MNHEY and CDR2 is SMNVEV in the germline V gene (reference sequence). The CDR3 sequence: CASSTRIGLRGPLHF. The CDR3, as DNA: TGTGCCAGCAGTACCCGGATAGGACTTAGGGGACCCCTCCACTTT.

As to this clone: The sample carries other DNA sequences with the same CDR3. The rearrangement uses TRBV2 and TRBJ1-5, with no clear D. The V gene's germline CDR1 is SNHLY and CDR2 FYNNEI. This CDR3 has 13 residues. V shed 6 bases and J shed 5 bases, with 11 bases lying between them. CDR3 sequence: CASRGRQDQPQHF. The CDR3, as DNA: TGTGCCAGCAGGGGTCGACAAGATCAGCCCCAGCATTTT.

The V and J genes are TRBV14 and TRBJ1-2, with a weak D call TRBD1 (6 bases). This CDR3 is built from 17 residues. Germline V gene lookup returns CDR1 SGHDN and CDR2 FVKESK. Trimming pared 0 bases from V and 2 bases from J, leaving 16 bases between. CDR3 nucleotides: TGTGCCAGCAGCCAAGATCTAGGGGGAACCTCCAACTATGGCTACACCTTC. Protein product: CASSQDLGGTSNYGYTF.

CDR3 region: CASGPGTSLDIQYF. The CDR3 nucleotides read TGTGCCAGCGGTCCCGGGACTAGCTTGGACATTCAGTACTTC. This sequence joins TRBV2 and TRBJ2-4, with TRBD2 identical over 9 bases. CDR3 size: 14 residues. Germline CDR1 reads SNHLY; CDR2 reads FYNNEI. The V and J ends lost 8 bases and 8 bases, in that order; junction bases with no gene match: 10.

The J gene is TRBJ1-1, the V gene TRBV5-6; D is unresolved. This CDR3 contains 14 residues. Germline-derived CDR1 and CDR2 are SGHDT and YYEEEE. Trimming stripped 4 bases from V and 4 bases from J, with 14 bases between. The CDR3, as DNA: TGTGCCAGCAGCCCGGTCGGAGGAGTCACTGAAGCTTTCTTT. It yields the protein CASSPVGGVTEAFF.

This chain joins TRBV4-1 and TRBJ2-1; tentatively, D is TRBD1 (6 bases). The CDR3 has 15 amino acids. The V end lost 5 bases, the J end lost 1 base, and 12 bases lay between the germline ends. Per the germline V gene, CDR1 is MGHRA and CDR2 is YSYEKL. The CDR3 is CASSTRQGSYNEQFF. The CDR3, as DNA: TGCGCCAGCAGCACTCGGCAGGGGTCCTACAATGAGCAGTTCTTC.

The chain uses TRBV6-5 and TRBJ1-1, with TRBD1 matching over 7 bases. Trimming removed 1 base from V and 1 base from J; junction bases left unmatched: 3. Germline values: CDR1 MNHEY, CDR2 SVGAGI. The CDR3 is made up of 15 amino acids. Here the CDR3 reads CASSYLQGKNTEAFF. For the CDR3, the DNA is TGTGCCAGCAGTTACTTACAGGGGAAGAACACTGAAGCTTTCTTT.

Concerning this clone itself: Different DNA sequences within this sample yield the same CDR3. This chain uses TRBV6-6 with TRBJ2-5; D is tentatively TRBD1 or TRBD2 (5 bases each). The CDR3 sequence is 12 residues long. V lost 2 bases and J 4 bases, leaving 5 bases between the germline ends. CDR1 is MNHNY, CDR2 SVGAGI, per germline (reference sequence). The CDR3, as DNA: TGTGCCAGCAGTTACGGGGGAGAGACCCAGTACTTC. Amino acid sequence: CASSYGGETQYF.

This chain connects TRBV9 to TRBJ2-7, with 9 bases aligning to TRBD1. From germline, CDR1 is SGDLS and CDR2 YYNGEE. CDR3 length: 15 amino acids. The ends lost 3 bases at V and 3 bases at J; junction bases unmatched: 7. CDR3 residues: CASSAGPGQGYEQYF. The CDR3 nucleotides read TGTGCCAGCAGCGCCGGACCGGGACAGGGCTACGAGCAGTACTTC.

The chain has TRBV7-9 and TRBJ2-3, with 9 positions matching TRBD2. The CDR3 is made up of 17 amino acids. Germline-derived CDR1 and CDR2 are SEHNR and FQNEAQ (reference sequence). With V trimmed by 1 base and J by 0 bases, 5 bases remained unmatched. The CDR3 DNA reads as TGTGCCAGCAGCTTAGGGAATAGCGGGGGAAGCACAGATACGCAGTATTTT. This encodes CASSLGNSGGSTDTQYF.

This clone has a handful of counts. The rearrangement links TRBV30 to TRBJ2-2; TRBD2 matches at 10 bases. Trimming took 3 bases from V and 2 from J; bases not matched to a gene: 9. Germline V gene data show CDR1 as GTSNPN and CDR2 as SVGIG (reference sequence). This CDR3 contains 17 residues. CDR3 coding DNA: TGTGCCTGGAGCCCAAAGACTAGCGGGCCTAACACCGGGGAGCTGTTTTTT. Amino acids: CAWSPKTSGPNTGELFF. The full variable domain, completed using reference TRBV30 and TRBJ2-2, is SQTIHQWPATLVQPVGSPLSLECTVEGTSNPNLYWYRQAAGRGLQLLFYSVGIGQISSEVPQNLSASRPQDRQFILSSKKLLLSDSGFYLCAWSPKTSGPNTGELFFGEGSRLTVL.

V and J are TRBV5-1 and TRBJ2-3, with 14 bases matching TRBD2. Per germline, CDR1 SGHRS and CDR2 YFSETQ. This CDR3 has 17 amino acids. J lost 8 bases, V lost 0 bases, and 8 bases had no gene match. CDR3 coding DNA: TGCGCCAGCAGCTTGGCCGGGACTAGCGGGGGTCCAGGTACGCAGTATTTT. This encodes CASSLAGTSGGPGTQYF.

The CDR3 loop is CASSSFRGTGVDGYTF. The CDR3 nucleotides read TGTGCCAGCAGTTCTTTTAGAGGGACAGGGGTCGATGGCTACACCTTC. This chain uses TRBV6-5 with TRBJ1-2; 10 bases are shared with TRBD1. In germline, CDR1 is MNHEY, CDR2 SVGAGI. The CDR3 is 16 residues long. V lost 4 bases, J lost 6 bases, and 11 bases stayed unmatched.

This CDR3 is CASSPGQGEVKNIQYF. DNA for the CDR3: TGTGCCAGCAGTCCTGGACAGGGGGAAGTCAAAAACATTCAGTACTTC. The rearrangement joins TRBV27 to TRBJ2-4; 10 nucleotides align to TRBD1. Trimming cost V 5 bases and J 3 bases; bases outside gene matches: 7. Germline-derived CDR1 and CDR2 are MNHEY and SMNVEV (reference sequence). The CDR3 is 16 amino acids.

The rearrangement links TRBV6-5 to TRBJ1-2; TRBD1 agrees at 9 bases. Germline-derived CDR1 and CDR2 are MNHEY and SVGAGI. This CDR3 is 13 amino acids long. Trimming took 2 bases from V and 8 from J; bases not matched to a gene: 3. CDR3 bases: TGTGCCAGCAGTTACGGGACAGGGAGCGGCTACACCTTC. Amino acid sequence: CASSYGTGSGYTF.

The chain links TRBV11-1 to TRBJ1-1; D possibly corresponds to TRBD1 (5 bases). CDR1 is SGHAT and CDR2 is FQDESV in the germline V gene (reference sequence). Trimming cost V 5 bases and J 0 bases, with 10 bases left between them. This CDR3 comprises 14 residues. As DNA, the CDR3 is TGTGCCAGCAGCCTCGGACAAATGAACACTGAAGCTTTCTTT. Translation gives CASSLGQMNTEAFF. The whole variable domain, remainder taken from reference TRBV11-1 and TRBJ1-1, is EAEVAQSPRYKITEKSQAVAFWCDPISGHATLYWYRQILGQGPELLVQFQDESVVDDSQLPKDRFSAERLKGVDSTLKIQPAELGDSAMYLCASSLGQMNTEAFFGQGTRLTVV.

This clone was found many times. V is TRBV15 and J is TRBJ2-3, with 9 positions matching TRBD1. The CDR3 has 14 amino acids. Per the germline V gene, CDR1 is LNHNV and CDR2 is YYDKDF (reference sequence). V was pared by 7 bases and J by 3 bases, with 5 bases of the junction left unmatched. The CDR3, as DNA: TGTGCCACCACTGGGGACAGGGCTACAGATACGCAGTATTTT. This translates into CATTGDRATDTQYF.

The CDR3 sequence is CAWSGSDTQYF. The CDR3 DNA reads TGTGCCTGGAGTGGATCGGATACGCAGTATTTT. The chain uses TRBV30 and TRBJ2-3, with D unclear. The CDR3 length is 11 residues. V lost 1 base and J 6 bases, leaving 5 bases between the germline ends. The germline gives CDR1 GTSNPN, CDR2 SVGIG (reference sequence).

This clone was seen at least ten times. It is unclear where the CDR3 begins or ends on the DNA, so no DNA is shown, and the CDR3 is as TCRdb lists it. The chain employs TRBV6-5 and TRBJ2-2; the table gives TRBD1 as D, unverified against the DNA. CDR1 and CDR2 (germline): MNHEY, SVGAGI. Counting both end residues, the CDR3 totals 15 amino acids. The chain's CDR3 is CASSSSQGGTGELFF.